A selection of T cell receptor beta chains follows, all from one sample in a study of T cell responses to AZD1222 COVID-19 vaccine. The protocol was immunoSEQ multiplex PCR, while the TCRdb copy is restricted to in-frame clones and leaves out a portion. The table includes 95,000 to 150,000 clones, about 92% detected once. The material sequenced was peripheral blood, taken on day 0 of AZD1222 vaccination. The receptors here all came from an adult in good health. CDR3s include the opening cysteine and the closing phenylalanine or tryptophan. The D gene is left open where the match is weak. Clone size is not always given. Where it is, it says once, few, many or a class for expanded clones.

TGTGCCAGCAGCCGGGCGGACAGCGGGTCACCCCTCCACTTT	CASSRADSGSPLHF	NA	TRBV3-1/TRBV3-2	TRBJ1-6	NA
TGTGCCTGGAGTACAGCAACTGGAAACACCATATATTTT	CAWSTATGNTIYF	NA	TRBV30	TRBJ1-3	NA
TGTGCCAGCAGGGACAGACCCACCGGGGAGCTGTTTTTT	CASRDRPTGELFF	NA	TRBV3-1/TRBV3-2	TRBJ2-2	NA
TGCGCCAGCAGCTTGGTAGCGGGGGCCTACAATGAGCAGTTCTTC	CASSLVAGAYNEQFF	TRBD2	TRBV5-1	TRBJ2-1	NA
TGTGCCAGCACCGGGGGAGGATCCTACAATGAGCAGTTCTTC	CASTGGGSYNEQFF	NA	TRBV27	TRBJ2-1	NA
TGTGCCAGCAGCCAAGCGGGGTTTCCGCCCTATGGCTACACCTTC	CASSQAGFPPYGYTF	NA	TRBV14	TRBJ1-2	NA
TGTGCCAGCAGCCCAGCCGGAGGAAACACTGAAGCTTTCTTT	CASSPAGGNTEAFF	NA	TRBV7-6	TRBJ1-1	NA
TGTGCCAGCAGTTACAGGACAGGGGGCAACGAGCAGTACTTC	CASSYRTGGNEQYF	TRBD1	TRBV6-5	TRBJ2-7	NA
TGTGCCAGCAGCGCCCGATTACTACGAGGGGAGACCCAGTACTTC	CASSARLLRGETQYF	NA	TRBV7-2	TRBJ2-5	NA
TGTGCCAGTAGTATAGCCCGACTTGAGTGGCATCAGCCCCAGCATTTT	CASSIARLEWHQPQHF	NA	TRBV19	TRBJ1-5	NA
TGTGCCAGCAGCTTGTTTAGTAGGGGGCGCGGAGAAGATACGCAGTATTTT	CASSLFSRGRGEDTQYF	TRBD1	TRBV5-4	TRBJ2-3	NA
TGTGCCAGCAGCTTAGATAGAGGTCCACCGTACGAGCAGTACTTC	CASSLDRGPPYEQYF	NA	TRBV11-2	TRBJ2-7	NA
TGTGCCAGCAGTTACGAGGGAAACACTGAAGCTTTCTTT	CASSYEGNTEAFF	NA	TRBV6-2/TRBV6-3	TRBJ1-1	once
TGTGCCAGCAGCCTACAACCCCAGGGGGGGTACGAGCAGTACTTC	CASSLQPQGGYEQYF	NA	TRBV11-2	TRBJ2-7	NA
TGTGCCAGCAGCCCGAGTAGGGGGCTCGTTAACTATGGCTACACCTTC	CASSPSRGLVNYGYTF	TRBD1	TRBV3-1/TRBV3-2	TRBJ1-2	NA
TGTGCCAGCCGCTGGACACTGCCCTACGAGCAGTACTTC	CASRWTLPYEQYF	NA	TRBV28	TRBJ2-7	NA
TGTGCCAGCAGCTTAGGAAGGCAGGGTCCCTACGAGCAGTACTTC	CASSLGRQGPYEQYF	NA	TRBV7-2	TRBJ2-7	NA
TGCGCCAGCAGCTTGGGACTTCAACCCAATGAGCAGTTCTTC	CASSLGLQPNEQFF	NA	TRBV5-1	TRBJ2-1	few
TGTGCCAGCAGTTTAAGGGGGGGGACACAGACCTACGAGCAGTACTTC	CASSLRGGTQTYEQYF	NA	TRBV27	TRBJ2-7	NA
TGTGCCAGCAGCTTAGGGCGGAACAATGAGCAGTTCTTC	CASSLGRNNEQFF	NA	TRBV7-9	TRBJ2-1	once
TGTGCCAGCAGTTCTCAGAATCAGCCCCAGCATTTT	CASSSQNQPQHF	NA	TRBV28	TRBJ1-5	NA
TGTGCCAGCAGTTTACAGGCTAGCGGGAGGATCGAGCAGTTCTTC	CASSLQASGRIEQFF	TRBD2	TRBV28	TRBJ2-1	NA
TGCAGCGTTGAACCTCTGGAGATGAGCTCCTACAATGAGCAGTTCTTC	CSVEPLEMSSYNEQFF	NA	TRBV29-1	TRBJ2-1	NA